These T cell receptor beta chains were read from a single sample in a study of shared clonotypes between healthy human individuals. Measured with immunoSEQ multiplex PCR; TCRdb has only the in-frame clones, and not every one. The sample holds around 2,000,000 clones, about 95% seen once. The sample was naive CD4+ T cells sorted from blood. The origin of the receptors is a man in his late teens or twenties in good health. Both conserved end residues are part of each CDR3. The order of the fields is J gene, V gene, CDR3 length, clone size, D gene, CDR3 DNA, CDR3 protein. D genes are given only for firm matches. Rows may omit the clone size; those that give it use once, few, many or a size class.

>TRBJ2-5|TRBV20-1|9|-|-
TGCAGTGCCCCCGAGACCCAGTACTTC
CSAPETQYF
>TRBJ1-3|TRBV11-2|13|-|-
TGTGCCAGCAGCTTACCCGCCTCGGACACCATATATTTT
CASSLPASDTIYF
>TRBJ2-3|TRBV9|13|-|TRBD1
TGTGCCAGCGGGGACAGGAGATTGGATACGCAGTATTTT
CASGDRRLDTQYF
>TRBJ1-6|TRBV9|14|-|-
TGTGCCAGCAGCGTAGCCGATTTTCCGGCACCCCTCCACTTT
CASSVADFPAPLHF
>TRBJ1-2|TRBV5-6|15|-|-
TGTGCCAGCAGCCCGGCCCGGGGGGGGACCTATGGCTACACCTTC
CASSPARGGTYGYTF
>TRBJ2-3|TRBV9|16|once|TRBD2
TGTGCCAGCAGCGTAGCCGGGACTAGCGGCACAGATACGCAGTATTTT
CASSVAGTSGTDTQYF
>TRBJ2-7|TRBV4-1|16|-|TRBD2
TGCGCCAGCAGCCAATCCCCCGGGACTAGTAAGTACGAGCAGTACTTC
CASSQSPGTSKYEQYF
>TRBJ1-1|TRBV10-3|17|-|-
TGTGCCATCACTAGGACAGTGGGAGGGGACATGAACACTGAAGCTTTCTTT
CAITRTVGGDMNTEAFF
>TRBJ1-2|TRBV28|12|once|-
TGTGCCAGCAGTTTTGAAGACTATGGCTACACCTTC
CASSFEDYGYTF
>TRBJ2-7|TRBV19|12|-|-
TGTGCCAGTAGTCCTCCAGGCTACGAGCAGTACTTC
CASSPPGYEQYF
>TRBJ1-1|TRBV2|17|-|TRBD1
TGTGCCAGCAGTGAGATCCGGGACAGGGGGATAAACACTGAAGCTTTCTTT
CASSEIRDRGINTEAFF
>TRBJ1-6|TRBV6-5|14|-|-
TGTGCCAGCACCCGAGAGACCTATAATTCACCCCTCCACTTT
CASTRETYNSPLHF
>TRBJ2-7|TRBV6-6|15|-|TRBD1
TGTGCCAGCAGTTACTCGAGCCAGGGGGCTTACGAGCAGTACTTC
CASSYSSQGAYEQYF
>TRBJ2-2|TRBV11-3|13|-|-
TGTGCCAGCAGCGTAACGCACACCGGGGAGCTGTTTTTT
CASSVTHTGELFF
>TRBJ1-1|TRBV7-2|14|-|-
TGTGCCAGCAGCTTACCTACGGAAAACACTGAAGCTTTCTTT
CASSLPTENTEAFF
>TRBJ1-2|TRBV30|14|few|-
TGTGCCTGGAGTCCCCCCGGCAGGGATGTTGGCTACACCTTC
CAWSPPGRDVGYTF
>TRBJ2-3|TRBV7-9|16|-|TRBD2
TGTGCCAGCAGCTTTGGACTAGCGGGAGAGGGTGATACGCAGTATTTT
CASSFGLAGEGDTQYF
>TRBJ2-3|TRBV30|15|-|TRBD1
TGTGCCTGGAGTGGGACAGGGGGGCCGGGAGATACGCAGTATTTT
CAWSGTGGPGDTQYF
>TRBJ2-3|TRBV6-6|14|-|TRBD2
TGTGCCGGCCGATCAAGCGGGAACACAGATACGCAGTATTTT
CAGRSSGNTDTQYF
>TRBJ2-1|TRBV5-1|12|-|TRBD1
TGCGCCAGCAGCTCGCCGGGACAGGAGCAGTTCTTC
CASSSPGQEQFF
>TRBJ1-2|TRBV19|14|-|TRBD1
TGTGCCAGTAGTGCGGGACAGTTGGGCTATGGCTACACCTTC
CASSAGQLGYGYTF
>TRBJ2-2|TRBV4-3|17|-|TRBD1
TGCGCCAGCAGCCCAAGAATGGGACAGGGGGCGCCCGGGGAGCTGTTTTTT
CASSPRMGQGAPGELFF
>TRBJ2-3|TRBV4-2|13|-|TRBD2
TGTGCCAGCAGGGGGACTAAGGAAGATACGCAGTATTTT
CASRGTKEDTQYF
>TRBJ2-1|TRBV4-3|20|-|TRBD2
TGCGCCAGCAGCCAAGGACTAGCGGGAGGTACCGTTAGCTCCTACAATGAGCAGTTCTTC
CASSQGLAGGTVSSYNEQFF